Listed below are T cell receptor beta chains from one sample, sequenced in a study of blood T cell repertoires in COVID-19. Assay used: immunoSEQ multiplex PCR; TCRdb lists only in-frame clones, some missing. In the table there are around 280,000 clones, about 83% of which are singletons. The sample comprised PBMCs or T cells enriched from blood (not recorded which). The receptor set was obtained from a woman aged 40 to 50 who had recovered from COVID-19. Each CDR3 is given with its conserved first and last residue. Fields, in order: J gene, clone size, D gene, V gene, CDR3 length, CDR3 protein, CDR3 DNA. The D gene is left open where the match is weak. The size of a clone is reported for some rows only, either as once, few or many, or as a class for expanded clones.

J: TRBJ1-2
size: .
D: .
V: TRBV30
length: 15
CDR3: CAWSTEGGWGYGYTF
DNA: TGTGCCTGGAGTACCGAGGGAGGGTGGGGGTATGGCTACACCTTC

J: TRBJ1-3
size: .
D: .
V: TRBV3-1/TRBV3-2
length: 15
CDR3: CASSQGRTVGNTIYF
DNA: TGTGCCAGCAGCCAGGGGAGAACCGTTGGAAACACCATATATTTT

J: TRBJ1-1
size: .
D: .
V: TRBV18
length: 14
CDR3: CASSPRGAGTEAFF
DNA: TGTGCCAGCTCACCACGGGGCGCTGGCACTGAAGCTTTCTTT

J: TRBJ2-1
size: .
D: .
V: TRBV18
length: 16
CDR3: CASSPPDQGGYNEQFF
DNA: TGTGCCAGCTCACCACCGGACCAGGGGGGCTACAATGAGCAGTTCTTC

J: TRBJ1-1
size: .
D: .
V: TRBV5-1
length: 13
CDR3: CASSLSGGAEAFF
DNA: TGCGCCAGCAGCTTGAGCGGGGGAGCTGAAGCTTTCTTT

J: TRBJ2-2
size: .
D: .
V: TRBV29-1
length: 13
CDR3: CSVEQASTGELFF
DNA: TGCAGCGTTGAGCAGGCTTCAACCGGGGAGCTGTTTTTT

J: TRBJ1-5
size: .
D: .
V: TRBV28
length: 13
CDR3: CASSPPVGEPQHF
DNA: TGTGCCAGCAGCCCTCCCGTAGGAGAGCCCCAGCATTTT

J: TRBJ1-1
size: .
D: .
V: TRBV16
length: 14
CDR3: CASSQSFGNTEAFF
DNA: TGTGCCAGCAGCCAATCCTTCGGGAACACTGAAGCTTTCTTT

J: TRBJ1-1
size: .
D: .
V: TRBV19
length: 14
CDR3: CASSILPGVTEAFF
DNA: TGTGCCAGTAGTATTCTTCCAGGGGTAACTGAAGCTTTCTTT

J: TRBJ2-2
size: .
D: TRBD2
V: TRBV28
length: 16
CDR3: CASKSPTSGRTGELFF
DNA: TGTGCCAGCAAAAGCCCGACTAGCGGGCGAACCGGGGAGCTGTTTTTT

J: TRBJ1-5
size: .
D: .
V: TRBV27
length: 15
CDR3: CASSLYRDTNQPQHF
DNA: TGTGCCAGCAGTTTATACCGGGACACCAATCAGCCCCAGCATTTT

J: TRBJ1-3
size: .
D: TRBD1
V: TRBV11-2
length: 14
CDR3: CATLNQGAGNTIYF
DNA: TGTGCCACCCTAAACCAGGGGGCTGGAAACACCATATATTTT

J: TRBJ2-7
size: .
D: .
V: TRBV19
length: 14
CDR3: CASSWGTRDDEQYF
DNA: TGTGCCAGTAGTTGGGGGACACGCGATGACGAGCAGTACTTC

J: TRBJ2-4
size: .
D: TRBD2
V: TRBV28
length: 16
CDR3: CASSLHTLAGADIQYF
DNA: TGTGCCAGCAGTTTACACACCCTAGCGGGAGCGGACATTCAGTACTTC

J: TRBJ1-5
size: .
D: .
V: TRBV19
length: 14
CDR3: CASTLRESNQPQHF
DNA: TGTGCCAGTACCCTCAGGGAATCCAATCAGCCCCAGCATTTT

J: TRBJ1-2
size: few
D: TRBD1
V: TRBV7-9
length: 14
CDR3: CASSLGRTGDGYTF
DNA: TGTGCCAGCAGCTTAGGCCGTACAGGGGATGGCTACACCTTC

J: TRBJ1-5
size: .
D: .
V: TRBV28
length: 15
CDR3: CASIDQGPSNQPQHF
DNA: TGTGCCAGCATAGACCAGGGGCCTAGCAATCAGCCCCAGCATTTT

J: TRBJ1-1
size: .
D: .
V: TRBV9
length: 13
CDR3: CASSVASRGRAFF
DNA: TGTGCCAGCAGCGTAGCTTCGAGAGGTCGAGCTTTCTTT

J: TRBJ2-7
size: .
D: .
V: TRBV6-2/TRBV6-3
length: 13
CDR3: CASSYGQTYEQYF
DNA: TGTGCCAGCAGTTACGGCCAGACCTACGAGCAGTACTTC

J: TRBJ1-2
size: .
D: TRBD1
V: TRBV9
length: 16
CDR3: CASSLGDRDRDYGYTF
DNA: TGTGCCAGCAGCCTGGGGGACCGGGACAGGGATTATGGCTACACCTTC

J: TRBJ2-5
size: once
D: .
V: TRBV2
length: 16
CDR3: CASSVGGARLIKTQYF
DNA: TGTGCCAGCAGTGTAGGGGGGGCGCGCTTGATAAAGACCCAGTACTTC

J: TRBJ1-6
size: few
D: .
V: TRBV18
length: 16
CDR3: CASSRQVTGTHSPLHF
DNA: TGTGCCAGCTCACGCCAAGTGACAGGCACTCATTCACCCCTCCACTTT

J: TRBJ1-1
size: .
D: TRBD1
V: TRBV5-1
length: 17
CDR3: CASSLAPPQGTPSEAFF
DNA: TGCGCCAGCAGCTTGGCCCCACCACAGGGGACGCCCTCTGAAGCTTTCTTT

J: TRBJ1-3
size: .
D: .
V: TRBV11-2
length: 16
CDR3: CASSSPRLGQGNTIYF
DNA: TGTGCCAGCAGCTCGCCCCGCCTTGGACAGGGAAACACCATATATTTT

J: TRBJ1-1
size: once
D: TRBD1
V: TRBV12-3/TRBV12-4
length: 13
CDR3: CASSLDREAEAFF
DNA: TGTGCCAGCAGCTTGGACAGGGAGGCTGAAGCTTTCTTT

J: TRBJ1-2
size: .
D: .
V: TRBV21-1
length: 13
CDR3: CATRTGWNYGYTF
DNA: TGTGCCACAAGGACAGGGTGGAACTATGGCTACACCTTC

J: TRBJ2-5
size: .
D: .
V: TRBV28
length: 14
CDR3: CASKTSRVQETQYF
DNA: TGTGCCAGCAAAACTTCCAGGGTACAAGAGACCCAGTACTTC

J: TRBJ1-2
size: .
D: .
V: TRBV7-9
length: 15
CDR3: CASSLDPGHDYGYTF
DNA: TGTGCCAGCAGCTTAGACCCGGGACATGATTATGGCTACACCTTC

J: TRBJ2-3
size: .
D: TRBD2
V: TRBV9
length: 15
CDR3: CASSAQLATEDTQYF
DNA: TGTGCCAGCAGCGCCCAACTAGCGACAGAAGATACGCAGTATTTT

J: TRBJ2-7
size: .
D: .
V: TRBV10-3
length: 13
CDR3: CAISWDTSYEQYF
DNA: TGTGCCATCAGTTGGGACACTTCCTACGAGCAGTACTTC

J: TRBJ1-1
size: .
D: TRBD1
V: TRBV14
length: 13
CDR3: CASSQRTGGEAFF
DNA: TGTGCCAGCAGCCAAAGGACAGGGGGCGAAGCTTTCTTT

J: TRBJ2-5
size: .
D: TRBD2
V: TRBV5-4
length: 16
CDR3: CASSFYSSGTQETQYF
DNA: TGTGCCAGCAGCTTCTACTCTAGCGGGACCCAAGAGACCCAGTACTTC

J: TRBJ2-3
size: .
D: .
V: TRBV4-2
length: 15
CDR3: CASSQDLSSTDTQYF
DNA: TGTGCCAGCAGCCAAGATCTTTCCAGCACAGATACGCAGTATTTT

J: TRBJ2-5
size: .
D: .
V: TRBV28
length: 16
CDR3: CASSLQTNSGPETQYF
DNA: TGTGCCAGCAGTTTACAGACCAATAGCGGCCCAGAGACCCAGTACTTC

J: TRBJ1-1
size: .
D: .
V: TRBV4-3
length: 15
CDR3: CASSQTRDSNTEAFF
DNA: TGCGCCAGCAGCCAGACCCGGGATTCAAACACTGAAGCTTTCTTT

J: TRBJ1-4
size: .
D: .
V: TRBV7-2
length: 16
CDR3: CASSLWGGWGSEKLFF
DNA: TGTGCCAGCAGCTTATGGGGCGGATGGGGTAGTGAAAAACTGTTTTTT

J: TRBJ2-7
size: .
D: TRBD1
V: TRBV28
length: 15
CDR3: CASSGTGTGAYEQYF
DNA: TGTGCCAGCAGCGGGACCGGGACAGGGGCTTACGAGCAGTACTTC

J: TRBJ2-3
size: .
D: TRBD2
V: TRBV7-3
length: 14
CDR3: CASSPTSGPDTQYF
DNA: TGTGCCAGCAGCCCGACTAGCGGCCCGGATACGCAGTATTTT

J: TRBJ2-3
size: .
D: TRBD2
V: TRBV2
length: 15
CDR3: CASSQSGGSTDTQYF
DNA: TGTGCCAGCAGTCAGAGCGGGGGTAGCACAGATACGCAGTATTTT

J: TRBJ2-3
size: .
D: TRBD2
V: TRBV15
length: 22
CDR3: CATSRDRSRGLAGVEGTDTQYF
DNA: TGTGCCACCAGCAGAGATAGGTCTCGAGGACTAGCGGGAGTAGAGGGCACAGATACGCAGTATTTT

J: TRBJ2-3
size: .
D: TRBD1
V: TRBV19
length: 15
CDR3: CASSIQGASTDTQYF
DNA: TGTGCCAGTAGTATACAGGGGGCTAGCACAGATACGCAGTATTTT

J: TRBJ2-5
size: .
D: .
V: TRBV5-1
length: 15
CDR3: CASSLAGVTGETQYF
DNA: TGCGCCAGCAGCTTGGCCGGGGTGACGGGGGAGACCCAGTACTTC

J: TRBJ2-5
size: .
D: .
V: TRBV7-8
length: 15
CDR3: CASTPFFQGQETQYF
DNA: TGTGCCAGCACTCCATTTTTCCAGGGACAAGAGACCCAGTACTTC

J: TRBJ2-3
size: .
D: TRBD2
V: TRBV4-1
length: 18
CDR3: CASSQDPAGTPGTDTQYF
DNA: TGCGCCAGCAGCCAAGATCCAGCGGGAACCCCTGGCACAGATACGCAGTATTTT

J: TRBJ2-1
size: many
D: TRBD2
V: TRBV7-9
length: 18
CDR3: CASSLDIIAGEPYNEQFF
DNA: TGTGCCAGCAGCTTAGACATAATAGCGGGAGAGCCCTACAATGAGCAGTTCTTC

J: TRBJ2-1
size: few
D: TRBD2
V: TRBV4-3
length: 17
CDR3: CASSQDYLAGAYNEQFF
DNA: TGCGCCAGCAGCCAAGACTACCTAGCGGGGGCCTACAATGAGCAGTTCTTC

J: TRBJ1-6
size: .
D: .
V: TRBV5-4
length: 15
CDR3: CASSADSSYNSPLHF
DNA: TGTGCCAGCAGCGCGGACAGCTCCTATAATTCACCCCTCCACTTT

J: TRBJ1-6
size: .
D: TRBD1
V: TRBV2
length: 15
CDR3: CASSPGGDRASPLHF
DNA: TGTGCCAGCAGCCCCGGGGGGGACAGGGCGTCACCCCTCCACTTT

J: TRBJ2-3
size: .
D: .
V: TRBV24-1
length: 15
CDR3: CATSDFRLTADTQYF
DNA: TGTGCCACCAGTGATTTCCGACTGACTGCAGATACGCAGTATTTT

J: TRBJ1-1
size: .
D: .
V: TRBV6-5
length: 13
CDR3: CASSYPHGGVAFF
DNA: TGTGCCAGCAGTTACCCCCATGGAGGGGTTGCTTTCTTT

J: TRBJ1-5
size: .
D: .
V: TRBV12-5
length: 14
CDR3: CASGLADSNQPQHF
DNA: TGTGCTAGTGGTTTAGCCGATAGCAATCAGCCCCAGCATTTT

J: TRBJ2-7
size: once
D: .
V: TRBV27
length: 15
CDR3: CASNSLAQVSYEQYF
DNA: TGTGCCAGCAACTCGCTAGCCCAAGTCTCCTACGAGCAGTACTTC

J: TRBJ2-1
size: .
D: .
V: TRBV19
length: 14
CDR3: CASSEVSGVYEQFF
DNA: TGTGCCAGTAGTGAAGTGAGTGGTGTCTATGAGCAGTTCTTC